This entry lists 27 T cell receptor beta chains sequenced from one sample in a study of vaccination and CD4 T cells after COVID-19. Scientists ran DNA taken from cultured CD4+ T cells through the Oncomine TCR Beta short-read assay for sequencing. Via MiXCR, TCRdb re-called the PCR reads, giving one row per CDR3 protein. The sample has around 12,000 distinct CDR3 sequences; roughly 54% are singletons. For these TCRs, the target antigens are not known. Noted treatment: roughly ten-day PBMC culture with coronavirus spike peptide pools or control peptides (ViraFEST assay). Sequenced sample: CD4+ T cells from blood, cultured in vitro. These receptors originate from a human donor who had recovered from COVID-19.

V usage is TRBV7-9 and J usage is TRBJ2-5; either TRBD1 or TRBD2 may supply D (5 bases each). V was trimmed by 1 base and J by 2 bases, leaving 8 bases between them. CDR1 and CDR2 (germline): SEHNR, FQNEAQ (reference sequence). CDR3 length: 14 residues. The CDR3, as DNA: TGTGCCAGCAGCTTAGGAGGGGCGCAAGAGACCCAGTACTTC. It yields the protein CASSLGGAQETQYF.

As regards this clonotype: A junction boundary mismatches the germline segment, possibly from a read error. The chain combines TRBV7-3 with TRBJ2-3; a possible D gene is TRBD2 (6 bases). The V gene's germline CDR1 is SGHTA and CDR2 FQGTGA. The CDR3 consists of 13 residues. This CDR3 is CASSSLAGDTQYF. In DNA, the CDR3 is TGTGCCAGCAGCTCACTAGCCGGAGATACACAGTATTTT.

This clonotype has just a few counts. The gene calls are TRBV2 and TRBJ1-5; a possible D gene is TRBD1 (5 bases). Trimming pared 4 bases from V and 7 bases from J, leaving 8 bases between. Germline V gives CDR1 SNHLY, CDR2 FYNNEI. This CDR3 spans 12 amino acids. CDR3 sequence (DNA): TGTGCCAGCAGTGCGGAGGGGCAGCCCCAGCATTTT. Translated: CASSAEGQPQHF.

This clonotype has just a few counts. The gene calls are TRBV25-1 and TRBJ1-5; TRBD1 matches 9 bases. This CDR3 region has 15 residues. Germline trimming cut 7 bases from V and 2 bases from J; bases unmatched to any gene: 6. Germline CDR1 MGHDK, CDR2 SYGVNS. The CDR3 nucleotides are TGTGCCAGCACCCCACAGGGGGCGGGCAATCAGCCCCAGCATTTT. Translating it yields CASTPQGAGNQPQHF.

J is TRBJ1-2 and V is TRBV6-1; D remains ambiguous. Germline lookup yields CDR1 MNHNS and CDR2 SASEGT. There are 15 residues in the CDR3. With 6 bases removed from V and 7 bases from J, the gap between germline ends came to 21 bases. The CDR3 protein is CASSANNRFGCGYTF. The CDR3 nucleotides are TGTGCCAGCAGCGCAAACAACCGGTTTGGCTGTGGCTACACCTTC.

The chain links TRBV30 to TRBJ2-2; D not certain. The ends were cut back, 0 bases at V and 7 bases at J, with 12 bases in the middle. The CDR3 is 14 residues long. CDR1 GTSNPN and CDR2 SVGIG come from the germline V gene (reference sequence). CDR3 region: CAWSVGQWYGELFF. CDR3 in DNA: TGTGCCTGGAGTGTCGGTCAGTGGTACGGGGAGCTGTTTTTT.

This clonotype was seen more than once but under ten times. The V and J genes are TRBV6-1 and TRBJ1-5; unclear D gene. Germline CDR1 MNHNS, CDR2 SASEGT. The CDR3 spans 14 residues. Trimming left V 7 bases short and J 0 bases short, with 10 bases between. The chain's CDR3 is CASTSGGSNQPQHF. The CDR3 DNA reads TGTGCCAGCACCTCGGGAGGTAGCAATCAGCCCCAGCATTTT.

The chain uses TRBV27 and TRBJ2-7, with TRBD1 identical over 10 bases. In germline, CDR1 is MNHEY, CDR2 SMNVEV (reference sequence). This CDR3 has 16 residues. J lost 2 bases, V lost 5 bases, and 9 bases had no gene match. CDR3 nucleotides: TGTGCCAGCAGTCCCGGGGACAGGGGAAATGCCTACGAGCAGTACTTC. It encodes CASSPGDRGNAYEQYF.

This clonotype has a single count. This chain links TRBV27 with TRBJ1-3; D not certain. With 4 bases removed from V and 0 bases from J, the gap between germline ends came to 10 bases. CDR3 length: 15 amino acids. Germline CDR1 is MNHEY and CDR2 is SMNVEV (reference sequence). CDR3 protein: CASSSEPTSGNTIYF. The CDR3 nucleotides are TGTGCCAGCAGTTCGGAGCCTACCTCTGGAAACACCATATATTTT.

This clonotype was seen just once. The CDR3 here is CASSEVGNTEAFF. The CDR3 bases are TGCGCCAGCAGTGAGGTCGGGAACACTGAAGCTTTCTTT. The chain carries TRBV10-1 and TRBJ1-1; no definite D call. The CDR3 sequence is 13 residues long. Germline-derived CDR1 and CDR2 are WNHNN and SYGVQD (reference sequence). Trimming pared 2 bases from V and 1 base from J, leaving 5 bases between.

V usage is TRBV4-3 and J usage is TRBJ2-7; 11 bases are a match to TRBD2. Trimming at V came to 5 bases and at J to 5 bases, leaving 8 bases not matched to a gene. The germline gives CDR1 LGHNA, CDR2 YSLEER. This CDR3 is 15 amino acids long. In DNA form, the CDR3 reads TGCGCCAGCAGCAACTTACTAGCGGGAGTTGACGAGCAGTACTTC. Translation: CASSNLLAGVDEQYF.

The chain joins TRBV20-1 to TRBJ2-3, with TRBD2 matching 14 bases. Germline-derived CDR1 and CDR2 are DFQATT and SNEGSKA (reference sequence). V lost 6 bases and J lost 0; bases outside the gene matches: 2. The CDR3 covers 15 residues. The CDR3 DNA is TGCAGTGCCGGACTAGCGGGAGGTAGCACAGATACGCAGTATTTT. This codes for CSAGLAGGSTDTQYF.

The CDR3 reads CASTSGVLPSYTF. The CDR3 DNA reads TGTGCCAGCACCTCGGGGGTCCTACCGAGCTACACCTTC. J is TRBJ1-2 and V is TRBV12-3 or TRBV12-4; the D gene is possibly TRBD1 (5 bases). The CDR3 has 13 residues. V lost 7 bases and J lost 9, with 18 bases in between.

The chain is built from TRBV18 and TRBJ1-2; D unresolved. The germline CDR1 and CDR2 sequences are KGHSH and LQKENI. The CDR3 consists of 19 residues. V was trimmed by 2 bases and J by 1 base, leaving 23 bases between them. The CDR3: CASSPGRRATAPSNYGYTF. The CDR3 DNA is TGTGCCAGCTCACCAGGTCGGCGGGCAACAGCTCCTAGTAACTATGGCTACACCTTC.

The CDR3 reads CASSWGRRASYNEQFF. CDR3 coding DNA: TGCGCCAGCAGCTGGGGCAGGAGGGCCTCCTACAATGAGCAGTTCTTC. The rearrangement uses TRBV5-1 and TRBJ2-1; perhaps TRBD2 as D (6 bases). V lost 3 bases, J lost 0 bases, and 13 bases lay in between. The CDR3 spans 16 residues. CDR1 is SGHRS and CDR2 is YFSETQ in the germline V gene.

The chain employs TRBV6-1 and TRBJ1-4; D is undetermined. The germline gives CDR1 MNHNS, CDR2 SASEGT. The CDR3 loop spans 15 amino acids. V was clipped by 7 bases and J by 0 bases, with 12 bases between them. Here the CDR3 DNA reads TGTGCCAGCACCGGGGTAGGGACAACTAATGAAAAACTGTTTTTT. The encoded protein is CASTGVGTTNEKLFF.

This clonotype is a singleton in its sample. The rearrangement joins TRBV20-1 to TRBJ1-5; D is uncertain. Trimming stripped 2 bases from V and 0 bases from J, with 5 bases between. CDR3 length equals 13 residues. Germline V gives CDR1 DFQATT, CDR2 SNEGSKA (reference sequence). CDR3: CSARSISNQPQHF. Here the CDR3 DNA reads TGCAGTGCTAGAAGCATTAGCAATCAGCCCCAGCATTTT.

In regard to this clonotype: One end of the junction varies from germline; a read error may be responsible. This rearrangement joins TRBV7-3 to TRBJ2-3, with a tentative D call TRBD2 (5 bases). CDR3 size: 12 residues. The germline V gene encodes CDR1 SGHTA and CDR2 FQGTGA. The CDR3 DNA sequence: TGCGCCAGCAGCCAAATACTAGACGCGCAGTATTTT. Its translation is CASSQILDAQYF.

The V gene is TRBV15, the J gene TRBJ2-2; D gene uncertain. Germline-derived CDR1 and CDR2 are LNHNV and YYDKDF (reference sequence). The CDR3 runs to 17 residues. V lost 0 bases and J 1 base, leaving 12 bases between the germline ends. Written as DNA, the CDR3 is TGTGCCACCAGCAGAGATGCGTCGGGCGTGAACACCGGGGAGCTGTTTTTT. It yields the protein CATSRDASGVNTGELFF.

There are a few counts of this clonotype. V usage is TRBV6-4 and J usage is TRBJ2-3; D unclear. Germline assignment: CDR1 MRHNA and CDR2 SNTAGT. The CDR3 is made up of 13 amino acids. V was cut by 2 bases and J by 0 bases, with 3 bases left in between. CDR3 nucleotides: TGTGCCAGCAGTGACGGGAGCACAGATACGCAGTATTTT. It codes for CASSDGSTDTQYF.

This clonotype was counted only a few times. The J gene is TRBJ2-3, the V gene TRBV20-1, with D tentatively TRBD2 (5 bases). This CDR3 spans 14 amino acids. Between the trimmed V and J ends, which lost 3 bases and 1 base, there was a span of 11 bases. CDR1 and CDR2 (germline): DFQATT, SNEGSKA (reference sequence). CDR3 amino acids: CSASDFGGTDTQYF. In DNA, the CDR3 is TGCAGTGCTAGTGACTTCGGGGGCACAGATACGCAGTATTTT.

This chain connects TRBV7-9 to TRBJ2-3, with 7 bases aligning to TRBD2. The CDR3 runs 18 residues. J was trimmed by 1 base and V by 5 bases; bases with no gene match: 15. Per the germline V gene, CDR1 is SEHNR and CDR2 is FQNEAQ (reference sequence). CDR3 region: CASSRGTSELGGTDTQYF. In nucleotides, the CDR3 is TGTGCCAGCAGCCGAGGTACTAGCGAACTTGGGGGCACAGATACGCAGTATTTT.

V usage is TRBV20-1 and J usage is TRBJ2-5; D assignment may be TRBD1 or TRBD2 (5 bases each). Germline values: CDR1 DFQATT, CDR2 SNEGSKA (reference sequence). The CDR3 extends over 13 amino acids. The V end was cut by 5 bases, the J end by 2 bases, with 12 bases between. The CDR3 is CSAAGTVQETQYF. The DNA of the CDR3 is TGCAGTGCTGCCGGGACCGTACAAGAGACCCAGTACTTC.

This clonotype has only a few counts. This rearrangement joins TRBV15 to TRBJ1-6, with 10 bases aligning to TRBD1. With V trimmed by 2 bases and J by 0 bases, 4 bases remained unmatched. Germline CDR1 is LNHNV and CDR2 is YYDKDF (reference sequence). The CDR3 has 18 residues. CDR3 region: CATSRRTGGSSYNSPLHF. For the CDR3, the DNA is TGTGCCACCAGCAGACGGACAGGGGGTAGCTCCTATAATTCACCCCTCCACTTT. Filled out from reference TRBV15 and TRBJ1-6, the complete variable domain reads DAMVIQNPRYQVTQFGKPVTLSCSQTLNHNVMYWYQQKSSQAPKLLFHYYDKDFNNEADTPDNFQSRRPNTSFCFLDIRSPGLGDTAMYLCATSRRTGGSSYNSPLHFGNGTRLTVT.

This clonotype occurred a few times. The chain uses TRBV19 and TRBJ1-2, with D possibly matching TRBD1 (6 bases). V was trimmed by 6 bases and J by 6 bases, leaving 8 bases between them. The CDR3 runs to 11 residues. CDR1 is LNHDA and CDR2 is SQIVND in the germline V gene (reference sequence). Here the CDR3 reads CASRQGDGYTF. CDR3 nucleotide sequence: TGTGCCAGTAGACAGGGAGATGGCTACACCTTC.

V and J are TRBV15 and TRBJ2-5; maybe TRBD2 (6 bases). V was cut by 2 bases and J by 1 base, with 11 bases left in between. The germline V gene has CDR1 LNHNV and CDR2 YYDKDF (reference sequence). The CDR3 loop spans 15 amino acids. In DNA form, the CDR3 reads TGTGCCACCAGCAGATTTAACGGGGGCCAAGAGACCCAGTACTTC. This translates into CATSRFNGGQETQYF.

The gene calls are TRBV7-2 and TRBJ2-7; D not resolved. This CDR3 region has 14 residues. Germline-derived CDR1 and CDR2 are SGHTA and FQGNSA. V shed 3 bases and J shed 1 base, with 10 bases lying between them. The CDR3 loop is CASSFGSWSYEQYF. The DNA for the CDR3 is TGTGCCAGCAGCTTCGGTAGCTGGTCCTACGAGCAGTACTTC.